This T cell receptor (beta chain) is drawn from a study of T cell responses to AZD1222 COVID-19 vaccine. General study findings and limits: The donors showed a predominance of white British ancestry and of females, with possible underestimation of clonal diversity. Regions left unmutated in variants are reportedly the target of nearly half of spike-specific TCRs. The study found Spike-specific TCR breadth and depth rose after two AZD1222 doses.

With regard to this clone: Its target is not known.

The V segment lost 8 bases and the J segment 2 bases; nucleotides outside the gene matches: 18. The germline gives CDR1 SQVTM, CDR2 ANQGSEA. This CDR3 is built from 19 residues. The method was immunoSEQ multiplex PCR; TCRdb's version includes in-frame clones alone and lacks a portion of them. The data contain some 120,000 clones, under 95% of them singletons. The chain has TRBV29-1 and TRBJ2-3; 14 nucleotides agree with TRBD2. The source is an adult in good health. This specimen consisted of peripheral blood, obtained on day 0 of AZD1222 vaccination. The CDR3 loop is CSFSTSGRDLSAITDTQYF. The CDR3 DNA sequence: TGCAGCTTCTCGACTAGCGGGAGGGACCTTTCAGCCATCACAGATACGCAGTATTTT.